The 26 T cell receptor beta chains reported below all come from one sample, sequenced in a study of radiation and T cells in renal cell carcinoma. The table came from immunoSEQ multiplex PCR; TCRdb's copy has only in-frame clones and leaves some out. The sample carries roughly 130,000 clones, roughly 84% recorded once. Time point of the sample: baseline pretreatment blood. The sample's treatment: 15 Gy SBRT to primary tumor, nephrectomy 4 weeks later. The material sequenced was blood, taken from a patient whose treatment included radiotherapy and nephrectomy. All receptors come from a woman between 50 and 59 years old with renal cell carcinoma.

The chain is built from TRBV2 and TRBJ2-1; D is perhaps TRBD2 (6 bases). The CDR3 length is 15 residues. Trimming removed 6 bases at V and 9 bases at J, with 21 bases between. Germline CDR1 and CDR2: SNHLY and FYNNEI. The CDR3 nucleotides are TGTGCCAGCAGCGATTACCTCCTCGGGACTGCTGAGCAGTTCTTC. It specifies CASSDYLLGTAEQFF.

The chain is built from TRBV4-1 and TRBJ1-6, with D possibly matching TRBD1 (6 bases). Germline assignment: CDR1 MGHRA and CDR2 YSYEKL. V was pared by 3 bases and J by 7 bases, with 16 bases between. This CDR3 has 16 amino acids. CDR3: CASSQGGQGANSPLHF. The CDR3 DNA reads TGCGCCAGCAGCCAGGGGGGGCAGGGAGCAAATTCACCCCTCCACTTT.

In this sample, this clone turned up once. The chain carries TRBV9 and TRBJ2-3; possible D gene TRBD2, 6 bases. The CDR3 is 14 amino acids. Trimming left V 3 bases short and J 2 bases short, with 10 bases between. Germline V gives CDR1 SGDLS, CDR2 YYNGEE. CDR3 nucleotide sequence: TGTGCCAGCAGCGCGGGACTTTTCACAGATACGCAGTATTTT. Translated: CASSAGLFTDTQYF.

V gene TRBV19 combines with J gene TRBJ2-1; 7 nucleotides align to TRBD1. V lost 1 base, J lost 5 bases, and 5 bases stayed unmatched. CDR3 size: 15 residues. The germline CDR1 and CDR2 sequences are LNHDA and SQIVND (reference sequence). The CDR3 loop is CASSIAADRHNEQFF. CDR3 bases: TGTGCCAGTAGTATAGCTGCGGACAGGCACAATGAGCAGTTCTTC.

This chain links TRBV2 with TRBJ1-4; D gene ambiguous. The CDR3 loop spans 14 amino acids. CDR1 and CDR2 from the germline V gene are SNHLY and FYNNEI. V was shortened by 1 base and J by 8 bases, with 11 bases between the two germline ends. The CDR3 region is CASSEGVEREKLFF. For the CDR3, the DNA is TGTGCCAGCAGTGAAGGGGTGGAGAGGGAAAAACTGTTTTTT.

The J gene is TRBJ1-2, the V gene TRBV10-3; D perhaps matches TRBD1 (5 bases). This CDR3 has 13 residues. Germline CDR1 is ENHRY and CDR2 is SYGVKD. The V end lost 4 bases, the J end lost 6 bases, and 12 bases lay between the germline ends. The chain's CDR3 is CAISATDLHGYTF. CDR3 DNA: TGTGCCATCAGTGCGACAGACCTACATGGCTACACCTTC.

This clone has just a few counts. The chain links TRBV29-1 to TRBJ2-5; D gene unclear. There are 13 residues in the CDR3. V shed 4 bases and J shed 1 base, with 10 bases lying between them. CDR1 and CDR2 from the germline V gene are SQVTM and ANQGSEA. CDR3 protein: CSVALLLQETQYF. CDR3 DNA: TGCAGCGTTGCACTACTACTCCAAGAGACCCAGTACTTC.

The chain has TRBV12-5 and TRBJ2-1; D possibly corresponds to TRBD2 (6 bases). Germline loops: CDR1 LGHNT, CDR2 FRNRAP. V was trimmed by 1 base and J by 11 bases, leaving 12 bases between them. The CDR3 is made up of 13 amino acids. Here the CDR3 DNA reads TGTGCTAGTGGTTTGGGGGACTCACCGCAGCAGTTCTTC. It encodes CASGLGDSPQQFF.

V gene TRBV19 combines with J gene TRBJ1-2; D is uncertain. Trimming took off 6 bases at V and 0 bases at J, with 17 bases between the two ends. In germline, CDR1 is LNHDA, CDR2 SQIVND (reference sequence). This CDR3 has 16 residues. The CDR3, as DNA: TGTGCCAGTAGAAACTTCCGGCAGGCTACTAACTATGGCTACACCTTC. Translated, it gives CASRNFRQATNYGYTF.

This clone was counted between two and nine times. CDR3 sequence (DNA): TGTGCCAGTAGTGCTGGACAAAATAGCAATCAGCCCCAGCATTTT. Amino acids: CASSAGQNSNQPQHF. The chain couples TRBV19 to TRBJ1-5, with D tentatively TRBD1 (5 bases). The V end lost 5 bases, the J end lost 0 bases, and 11 bases lay between the germline ends. Germline V gives CDR1 LNHDA, CDR2 SQIVND (reference sequence). The CDR3 covers 15 residues.

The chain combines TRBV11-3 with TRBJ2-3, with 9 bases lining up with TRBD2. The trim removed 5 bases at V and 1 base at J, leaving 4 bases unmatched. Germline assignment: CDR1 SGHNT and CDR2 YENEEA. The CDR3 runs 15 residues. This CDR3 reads CASSRGGAGTDTQYF. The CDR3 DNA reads TGTGCCAGCAGCCGCGGGGGGGCCGGCACAGATACGCAGTATTTT.

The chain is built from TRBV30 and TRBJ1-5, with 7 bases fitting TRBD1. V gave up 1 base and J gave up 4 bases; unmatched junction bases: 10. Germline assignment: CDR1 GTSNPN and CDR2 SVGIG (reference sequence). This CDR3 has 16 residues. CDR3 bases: TGTGCCTGGAGTGGGGACAGAGGACTCCTTAATCAGCCCCAGCATTTT. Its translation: CAWSGDRGLLNQPQHF.

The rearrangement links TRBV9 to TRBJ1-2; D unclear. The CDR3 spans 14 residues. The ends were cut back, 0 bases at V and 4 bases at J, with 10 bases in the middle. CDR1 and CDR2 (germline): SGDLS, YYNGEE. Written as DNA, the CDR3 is TGTGCCAGCAGCGTAGCTATGGAAGTCTATGGCTACACCTTC. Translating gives CASSVAMEVYGYTF.

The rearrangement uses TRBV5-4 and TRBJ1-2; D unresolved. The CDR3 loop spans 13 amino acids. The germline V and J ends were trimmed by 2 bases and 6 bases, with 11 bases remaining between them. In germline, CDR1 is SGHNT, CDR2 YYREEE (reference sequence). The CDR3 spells CASSFIGSHGYTF. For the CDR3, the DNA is TGTGCCAGCAGCTTCATAGGGTCTCATGGCTACACCTTC.

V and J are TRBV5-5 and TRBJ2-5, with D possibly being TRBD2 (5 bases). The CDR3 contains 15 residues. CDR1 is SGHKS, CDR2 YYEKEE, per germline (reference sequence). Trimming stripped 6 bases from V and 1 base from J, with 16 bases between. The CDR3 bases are TGTGCCAGCACCCTCCCGTTGGCGGGCCAAGAGACCCAGTACTTC. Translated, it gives CASTLPLAGQETQYF.

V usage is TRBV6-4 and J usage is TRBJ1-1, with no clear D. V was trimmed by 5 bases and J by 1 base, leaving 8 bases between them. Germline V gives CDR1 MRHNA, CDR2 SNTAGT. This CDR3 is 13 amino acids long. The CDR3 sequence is CASSRTENTEAFF. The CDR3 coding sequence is TGTGCCAGCAGTAGGACCGAGAACACTGAAGCTTTCTTT.

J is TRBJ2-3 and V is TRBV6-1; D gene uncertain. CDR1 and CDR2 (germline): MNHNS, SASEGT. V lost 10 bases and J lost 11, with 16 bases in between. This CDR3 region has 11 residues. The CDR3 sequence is CATNMMVGQYF. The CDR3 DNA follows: TGTGCCACAAACATGATGGTCGGGCAGTATTTT.

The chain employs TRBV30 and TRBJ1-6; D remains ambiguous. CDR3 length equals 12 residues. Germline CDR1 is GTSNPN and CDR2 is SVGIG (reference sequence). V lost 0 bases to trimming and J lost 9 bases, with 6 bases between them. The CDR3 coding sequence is TGTGCCTGGAGTGTACGAGGTTCACCCCTCCACTTT. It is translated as CAWSVRGSPLHF.

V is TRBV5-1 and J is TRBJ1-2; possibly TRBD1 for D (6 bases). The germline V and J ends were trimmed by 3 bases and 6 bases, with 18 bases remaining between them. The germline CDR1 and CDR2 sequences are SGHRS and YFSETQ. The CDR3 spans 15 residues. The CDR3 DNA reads TGCGCCAGCAGCTCTACAGGGTGGAAAGACGATGGCTACACCTTC. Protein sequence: CASSSTGWKDDGYTF.

CDR3 amino acids: CASRWTGQNYNEQFF. The CDR3 nucleotides read TGTGCCAGCAGATGGACGGGACAGAATTACAATGAGCAGTTCTTC. The gene calls are TRBV6-5 and TRBJ2-1, with 7 positions matching TRBD1. V was clipped by 6 bases and J by 4 bases; unmatched bases: 9. CDR1 is MNHEY and CDR2 is SVGAGI in the germline V gene. The CDR3 is 15 residues long.

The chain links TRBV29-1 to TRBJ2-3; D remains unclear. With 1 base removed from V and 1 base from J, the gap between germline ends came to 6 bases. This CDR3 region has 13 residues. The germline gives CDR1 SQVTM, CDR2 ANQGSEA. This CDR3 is CSVEVVGTDTQYF. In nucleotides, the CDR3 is TGCAGCGTTGAAGTAGTCGGCACAGATACGCAGTATTTT.

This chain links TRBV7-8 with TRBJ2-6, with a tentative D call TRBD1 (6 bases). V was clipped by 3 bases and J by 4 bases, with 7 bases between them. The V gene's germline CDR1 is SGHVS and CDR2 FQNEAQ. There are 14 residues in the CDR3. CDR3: CASSLTGGANVLTF. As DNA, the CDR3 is TGTGCCAGCAGCTTGACAGGAGGGGCCAACGTCCTGACTTTC.

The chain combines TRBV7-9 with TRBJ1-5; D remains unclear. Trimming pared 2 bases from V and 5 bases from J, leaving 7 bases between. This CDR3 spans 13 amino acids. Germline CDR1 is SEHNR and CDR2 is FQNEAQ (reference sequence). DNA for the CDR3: TGTGCCAGCAGCTTAACCGGCGATCAGCCCCAGCATTTT. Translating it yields CASSLTGDQPQHF. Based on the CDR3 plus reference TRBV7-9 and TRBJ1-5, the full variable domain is DTGVSQNPRHKITKRGQNVTFRCDPISEHNRLYWYRQTLGQGPEFLTYFQNEAQLEKSRLLSDRFSAERPKGSFSTLEIQRTEQGDSAMYLCASSLTGDQPQHFGDGTRLSIL.

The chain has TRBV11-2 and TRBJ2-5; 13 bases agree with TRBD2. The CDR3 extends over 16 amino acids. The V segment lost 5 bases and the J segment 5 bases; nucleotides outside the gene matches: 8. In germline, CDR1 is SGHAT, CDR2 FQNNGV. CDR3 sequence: CASSRGTSGVWETQYF. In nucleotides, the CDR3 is TGTGCCAGCAGCAGGGGGACTAGCGGGGTGTGGGAGACCCAGTACTTC.

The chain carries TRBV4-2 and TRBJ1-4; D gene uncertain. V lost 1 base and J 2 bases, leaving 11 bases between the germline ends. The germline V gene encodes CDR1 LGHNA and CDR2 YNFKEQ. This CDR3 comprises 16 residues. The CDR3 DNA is TGTGCCAGCAGCCAAGCGACGGATGGGACTAATGAAAAACTGTTTTTT. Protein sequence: CASSQATDGTNEKLFF.

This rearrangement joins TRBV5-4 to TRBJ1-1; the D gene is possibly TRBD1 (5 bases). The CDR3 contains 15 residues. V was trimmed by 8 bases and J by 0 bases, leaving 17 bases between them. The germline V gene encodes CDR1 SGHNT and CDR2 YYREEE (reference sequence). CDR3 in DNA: TGTGCCAGTCAGCTTCAGGGAGGGGTGAACACTGAAGCTTTCTTT. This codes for CASQLQGGVNTEAFF.